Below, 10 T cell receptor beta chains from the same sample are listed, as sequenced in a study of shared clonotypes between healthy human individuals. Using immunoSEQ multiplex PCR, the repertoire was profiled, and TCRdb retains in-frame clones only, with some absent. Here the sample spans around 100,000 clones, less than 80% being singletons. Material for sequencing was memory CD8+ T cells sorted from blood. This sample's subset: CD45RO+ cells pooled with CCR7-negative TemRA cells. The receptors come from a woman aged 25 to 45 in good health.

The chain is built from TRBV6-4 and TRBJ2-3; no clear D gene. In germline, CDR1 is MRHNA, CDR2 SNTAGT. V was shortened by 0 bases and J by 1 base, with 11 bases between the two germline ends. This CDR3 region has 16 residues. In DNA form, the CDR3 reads TGTGCCAGCAGTGACTCGGCGGTCTCGGGCACAGATACGCAGTATTTT. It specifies CASSDSAVSGTDTQYF.

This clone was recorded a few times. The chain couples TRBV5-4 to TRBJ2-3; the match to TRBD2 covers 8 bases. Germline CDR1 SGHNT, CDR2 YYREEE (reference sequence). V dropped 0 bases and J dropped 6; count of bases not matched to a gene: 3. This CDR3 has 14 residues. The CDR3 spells CASSLAGGADTQYF. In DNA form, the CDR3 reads TGTGCCAGCAGCTTGGCCGGGGGGGCCGATACGCAGTATTTT.

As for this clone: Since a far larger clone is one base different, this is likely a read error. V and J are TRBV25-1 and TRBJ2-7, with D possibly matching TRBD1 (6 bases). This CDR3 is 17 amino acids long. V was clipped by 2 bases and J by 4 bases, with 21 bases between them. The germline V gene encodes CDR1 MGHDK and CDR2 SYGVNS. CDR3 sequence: CASSETSRAGTRYEQYF. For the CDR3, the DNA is TGTGCCAGCAGTGAAACCTCTAGAGCCGGGACACGTTACGAGCAGTACTTC.

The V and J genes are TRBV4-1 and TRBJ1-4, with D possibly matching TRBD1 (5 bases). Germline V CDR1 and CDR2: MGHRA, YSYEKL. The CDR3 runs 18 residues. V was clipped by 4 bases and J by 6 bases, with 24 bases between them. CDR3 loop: CASSPGPGKDRLHEKLFF. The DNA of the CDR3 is TGCGCCAGCAGCCCCGGGCCAGGGAAGGACCGCCTTCATGAAAAACTGTTTTTT.

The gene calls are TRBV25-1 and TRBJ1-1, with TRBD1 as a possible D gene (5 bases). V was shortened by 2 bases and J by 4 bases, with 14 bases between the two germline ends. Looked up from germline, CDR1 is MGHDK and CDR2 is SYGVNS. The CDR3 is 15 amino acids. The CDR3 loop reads CASSEGEGPGTEAFF. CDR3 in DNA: TGTGCCAGCAGTGAAGGGGAGGGGCCGGGCACTGAAGCTTTCTTT.

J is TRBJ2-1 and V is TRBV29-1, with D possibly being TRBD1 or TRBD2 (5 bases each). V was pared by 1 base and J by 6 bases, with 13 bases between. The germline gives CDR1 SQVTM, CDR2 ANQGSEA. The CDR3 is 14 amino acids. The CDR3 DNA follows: TGCAGCGTTGAAGGCTGGGGGTGGCCCAATGAGCAGTTCTTC. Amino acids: CSVEGWGWPNEQFF.

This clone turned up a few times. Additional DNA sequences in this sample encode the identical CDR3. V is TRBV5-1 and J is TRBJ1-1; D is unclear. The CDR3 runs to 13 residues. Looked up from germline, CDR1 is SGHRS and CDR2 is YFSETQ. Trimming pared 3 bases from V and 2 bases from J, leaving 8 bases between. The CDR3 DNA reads TGCGCCAGCAGCTCTGGGGTAAACACTGAAGCTTTCTTT. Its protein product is CASSSGVNTEAFF.

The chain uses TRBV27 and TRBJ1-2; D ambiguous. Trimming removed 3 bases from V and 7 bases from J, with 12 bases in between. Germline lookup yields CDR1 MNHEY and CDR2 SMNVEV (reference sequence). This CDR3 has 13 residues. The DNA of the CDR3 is TGTGCCAGCAGTTTTGACCGGTTGGTTGGCTACACCTTC. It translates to CASSFDRLVGYTF.

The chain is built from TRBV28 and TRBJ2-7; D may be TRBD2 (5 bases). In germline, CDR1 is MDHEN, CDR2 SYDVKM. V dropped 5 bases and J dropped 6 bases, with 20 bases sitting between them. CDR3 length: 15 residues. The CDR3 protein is CASSPLMREYGEQYF. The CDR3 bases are TGTGCCAGCAGTCCCCTGATGAGGGAGTATGGCGAGCAGTACTTC.

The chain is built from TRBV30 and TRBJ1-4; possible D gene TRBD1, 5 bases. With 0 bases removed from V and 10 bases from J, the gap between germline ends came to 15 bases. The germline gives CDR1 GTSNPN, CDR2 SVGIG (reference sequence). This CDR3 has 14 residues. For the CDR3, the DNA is TGTGCCTGGAGTGTACCGGAGGGGAGGGGAAAACTGTTTTTT. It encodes CAWSVPEGRGKLFF.